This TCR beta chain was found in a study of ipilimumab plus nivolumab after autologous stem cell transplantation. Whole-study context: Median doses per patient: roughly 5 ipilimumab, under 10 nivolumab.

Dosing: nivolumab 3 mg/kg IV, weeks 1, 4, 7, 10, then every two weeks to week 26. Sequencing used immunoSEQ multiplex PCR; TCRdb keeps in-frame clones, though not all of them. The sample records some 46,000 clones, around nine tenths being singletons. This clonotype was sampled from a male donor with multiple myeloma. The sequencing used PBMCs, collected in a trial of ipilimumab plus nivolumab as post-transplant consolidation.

The CDR3 nucleotides read TGTGCCATCAGTACGAGTAGGGGACAGGATAATGAAAAACTGTTTTTT. Translated: CAISTSRGQDNEKLFF. The rearrangement uses TRBV10-3 and TRBJ1-4; 8 positions agree with TRBD1. The V gene's germline CDR1 is ENHRY and CDR2 SYGVKD. This CDR3 has 16 residues. The junction had 9 bases not matched to a gene; V was cut back by 5 bases and J by 4 bases.